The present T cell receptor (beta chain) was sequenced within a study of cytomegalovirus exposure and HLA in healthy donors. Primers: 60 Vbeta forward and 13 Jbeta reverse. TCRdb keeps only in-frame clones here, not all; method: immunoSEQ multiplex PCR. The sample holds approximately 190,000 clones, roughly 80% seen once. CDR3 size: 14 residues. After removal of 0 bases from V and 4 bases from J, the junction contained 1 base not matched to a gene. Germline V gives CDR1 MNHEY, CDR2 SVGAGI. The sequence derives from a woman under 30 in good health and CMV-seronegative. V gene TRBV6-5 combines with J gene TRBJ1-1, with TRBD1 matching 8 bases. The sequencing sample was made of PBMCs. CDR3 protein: CASSYSGQGTEAFF. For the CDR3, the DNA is TGTGCCAGCAGTTACTCAGGACAGGGCACTGAAGCTTTCTTT.